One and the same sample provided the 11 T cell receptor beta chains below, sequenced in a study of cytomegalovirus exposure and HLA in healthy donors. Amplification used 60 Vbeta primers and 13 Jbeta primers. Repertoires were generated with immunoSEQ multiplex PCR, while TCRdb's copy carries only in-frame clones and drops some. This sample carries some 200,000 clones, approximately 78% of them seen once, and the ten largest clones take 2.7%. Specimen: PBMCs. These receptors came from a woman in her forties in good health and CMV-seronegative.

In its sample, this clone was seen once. Written as DNA, the CDR3 is TGTGCCAGCTCCGGGGGGACAGGTGGTCACGAAAAACTGTTTTTT. This gives the protein CASSGGTGGHEKLFF. This chain uses TRBV18 with TRBJ1-4; 8 nucleotides match TRBD1. From germline, CDR1 is KGHSH and CDR2 LQKENI. The CDR3 is 15 amino acids. The V and J ends lost 6 bases and 8 bases, in that order; junction bases with no gene match: 11.

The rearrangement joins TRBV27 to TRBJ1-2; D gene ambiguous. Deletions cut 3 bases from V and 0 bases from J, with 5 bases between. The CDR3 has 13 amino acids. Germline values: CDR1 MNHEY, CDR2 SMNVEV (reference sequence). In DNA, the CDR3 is TGTGCCAGCAGTTTTACAGCTAACTATGGCTACACCTTC. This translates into CASSFTANYGYTF.

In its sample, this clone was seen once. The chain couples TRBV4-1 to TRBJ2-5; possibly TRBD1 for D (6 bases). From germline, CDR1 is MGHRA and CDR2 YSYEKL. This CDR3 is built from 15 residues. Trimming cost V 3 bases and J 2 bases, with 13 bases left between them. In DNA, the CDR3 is TGCGCCAGCAGCCAGACAGATCAGGGGCAAGAGACCCAGTACTTC. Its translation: CASSQTDQGQETQYF.

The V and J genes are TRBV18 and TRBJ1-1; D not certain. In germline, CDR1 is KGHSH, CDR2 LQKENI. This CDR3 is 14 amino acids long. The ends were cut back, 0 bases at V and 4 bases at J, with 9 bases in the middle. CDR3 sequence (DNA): TGTGCCAGCTCACCACCAGGGCGGGGCACTGAAGCTTTCTTT. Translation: CASSPPGRGTEAFF. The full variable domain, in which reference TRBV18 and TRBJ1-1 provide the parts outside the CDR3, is NAGVMQNPRHLVRRRGQEARLRCSPMKGHSHVYWYRQLPEEGLKFMVYLQKENIIDESGMPKERFSAEFPKEGPSILRIQQVVRGDSAAYFCASSPPGRGTEAFFGQGTRLTVV.

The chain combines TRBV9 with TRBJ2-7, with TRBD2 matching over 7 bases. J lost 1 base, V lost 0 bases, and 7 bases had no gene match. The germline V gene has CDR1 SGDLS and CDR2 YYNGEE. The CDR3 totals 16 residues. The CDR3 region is CASSVDGGSGSYEQYF. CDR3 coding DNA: TGTGCCAGCAGCGTAGACGGCGGGAGCGGTTCCTACGAGCAGTACTTC.

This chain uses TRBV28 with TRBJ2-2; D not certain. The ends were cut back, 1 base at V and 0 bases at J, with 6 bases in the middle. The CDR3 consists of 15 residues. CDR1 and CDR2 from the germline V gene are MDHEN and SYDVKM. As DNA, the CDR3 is TGTGCCAGCAGTTTATACAGCCCGAACACCGGGGAGCTGTTTTTT. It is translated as CASSLYSPNTGELFF. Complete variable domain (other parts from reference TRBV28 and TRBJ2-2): DVKVTQSSRYLVKRTGEKVFLECVQDMDHENMFWYRQDPGLGLRLIYFSYDVKMKEKGDIPEGYSVSREKKERFSLILESASTNQTSMYLCASSLYSPNTGELFFGEGSRLTVL.

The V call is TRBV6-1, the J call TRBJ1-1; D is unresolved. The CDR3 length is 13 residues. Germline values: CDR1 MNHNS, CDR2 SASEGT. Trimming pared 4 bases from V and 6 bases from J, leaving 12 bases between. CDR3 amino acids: CASSGRLAAEAFF. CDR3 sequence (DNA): TGTGCCAGCAGTGGTCGATTGGCCGCTGAAGCTTTCTTT.

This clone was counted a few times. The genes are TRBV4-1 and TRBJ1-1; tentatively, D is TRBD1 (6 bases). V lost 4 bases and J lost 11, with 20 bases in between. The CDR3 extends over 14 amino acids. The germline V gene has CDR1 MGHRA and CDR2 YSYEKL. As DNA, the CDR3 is TGCGCCAGCAGCCGATACCAGGACAGCCACAGTGCTTTCTTT. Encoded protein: CASSRYQDSHSAFF.

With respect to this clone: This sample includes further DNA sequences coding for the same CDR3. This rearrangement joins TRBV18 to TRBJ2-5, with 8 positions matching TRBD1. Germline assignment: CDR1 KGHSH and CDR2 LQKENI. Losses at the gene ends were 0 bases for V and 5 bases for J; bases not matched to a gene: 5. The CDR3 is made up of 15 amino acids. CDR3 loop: CASSPPSGGRETQYF. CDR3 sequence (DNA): TGTGCCAGCTCACCACCGTCAGGGGGCCGGGAGACCCAGTACTTC.

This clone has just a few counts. CDR3 sequence reads: CASSHRGQGEYGYTF. The DNA of the CDR3 is TGCGCCAGCAGCCACCGGGGACAGGGGGAGTATGGCTACACCTTC. The chain employs TRBV5-1 and TRBJ1-2, with 11 bases aligning to TRBD1. CDR3 size: 15 residues. Germline trimming cut 4 bases from V and 5 bases from J; bases unmatched to any gene: 7. From germline, CDR1 is SGHRS and CDR2 YFSETQ.

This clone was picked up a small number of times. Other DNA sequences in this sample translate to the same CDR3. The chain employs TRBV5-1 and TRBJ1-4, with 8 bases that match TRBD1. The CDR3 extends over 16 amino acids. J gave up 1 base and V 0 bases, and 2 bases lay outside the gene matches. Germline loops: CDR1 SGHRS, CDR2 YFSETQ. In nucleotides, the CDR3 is TGCGCCAGCAGCTTGGACGGACAGGGAACTAATGAAAAACTGTTTTTT. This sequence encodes CASSLDGQGTNEKLFF. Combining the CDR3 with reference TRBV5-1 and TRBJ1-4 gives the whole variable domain KAGVTQTPRYLIKTRGQQVTLSCSPISGHRSVSWYQQTPGQGLQFLFEYFSETQRNKGNFPGRFSGRQFSNSRSEMNVSTLELGDSALYLCASSLDGQGTNEKLFFGSGTQLSVL.